This T cell receptor beta chain was profiled in a study of PD-1 blockade in classical Hodgkin lymphoma. Study-level background: Patients were administered nivolumab (3 mg/kg intravenously) every 2 weeks. Regarding the study as a whole: Those starting nivolumab under 1 year post-ASCT were excluded. Possibly reflecting disease activity or prior therapy, repertoire differences have causes that remain undefined.

To note about this clone: As yet, its antigen is unknown.

Time point indicated: cycle 4 day 1 (C4D1), after six to seven weeks of nivolumab. Each patient's relapse followed autologous stem cell transplantation, and brentuximab vedotin exposure varied. The authors enriched CD8+ T cells from thawed PBMCs via magnetic negative selection. The assay was immunoSEQ multiplex PCR, and TCRdb's table has in-frame clones only and misses some. This sample has approximately 4,000 clones, with about 70% found just once. The CDR3 loop spans 14 amino acids. The germline V gene has CDR1 SGDLS and CDR2 YYNGEE. Between the trimmed V and J ends, which lost 3 bases and 5 bases, there was a span of 11 bases.

The genes are TRBV9 and TRBJ1-4; D gene unclear. Source: CD8+ T cells from blood, taken before the fourth cycle of nivolumab. This sequence was found in a human donor with classical Hodgkin lymphoma. CDR3 residues: CASSGRSTNEKLFF. CDR3 sequence (DNA): TGTGCCAGCAGCGGACGTAGTACCAATGAAAAACTGTTTTTT.